This is a list of T cell receptor beta chains from one sample in a study of blood T cell repertoires in COVID-19. Here immunoSEQ multiplex PCR was the method, and the copy in TCRdb shows in-frame clones only, minus some. The table records over 150,000 clones, about 86% of them present only once. What was sequenced was peripheral blood. The receptor source for this set is a woman between 65 and 79 years old with COVID-19, enrolled during active disease. Both conserved end residues are part of each CDR3. D genes are given only for firm matches. Size is omitted from some rows. Given values are once, few, many or a class for expanded clones.

d_call: NA; v_call: TRBV4-2; j_call: TRBJ1-3; clone_size: many; cdr3_nt: TGTGCCAGCAGCCAAGTTTTGGGGAGCTCTGGAAACACCATATATTTT; cdr3_aa: CASSQVLGSSGNTIYF
d_call: TRBD1; v_call: TRBV7-2; j_call: TRBJ2-7; clone_size: NA; cdr3_nt: TGTGCCAGCAGCCCCCGGACAGGGCTGTACTACGAGCAGTACTTC; cdr3_aa: CASSPRTGLYYEQYF
d_call: TRBD1; v_call: TRBV6-4; j_call: TRBJ2-7; clone_size: once; cdr3_nt: TGTGCCAGCAGAGTTACGACAGGGAAGGTCGACGAGCAGTACTTC; cdr3_aa: CASRVTTGKVDEQYF
d_call: NA; v_call: TRBV5-5; j_call: TRBJ1-6; clone_size: NA; cdr3_nt: TGTGCCAGCAGGCCCCAGGGTTCCTATAATTCACCCCTCCACTTT; cdr3_aa: CASRPQGSYNSPLHF
d_call: TRBD1; v_call: TRBV7-9; j_call: TRBJ2-1; clone_size: NA; cdr3_nt: TGTGCCAGCAGCCCAATCGGGGACAGGGGGCTTAATGAGCAGTTCTTC; cdr3_aa: CASSPIGDRGLNEQFF
d_call: TRBD1; v_call: TRBV12-3/TRBV12-4; j_call: TRBJ2-3; clone_size: NA; cdr3_nt: TGTGCCAGCACCCAGCAGGGGGCGTGGACGCAGTATTTT; cdr3_aa: CASTQQGAWTQYF
d_call: TRBD1; v_call: TRBV5-1; j_call: TRBJ1-4; clone_size: NA; cdr3_nt: TGCGCCAGCAGCACCCTGGGACAGGGGGGGGAAAAACTGTTTTTT; cdr3_aa: CASSTLGQGGEKLFF
d_call: TRBD1; v_call: TRBV6-6; j_call: TRBJ1-5; clone_size: once; cdr3_nt: TGTGCCAGCAGATCCGACAGGGGGCCAGGTCAGCCCCAGCATTTT; cdr3_aa: CASRSDRGPGQPQHF
d_call: TRBD2; v_call: TRBV6-6; j_call: TRBJ2-7; clone_size: NA; cdr3_nt: TGTGCCAGCAGTGGACTAGCGAGACAGTACTTC; cdr3_aa: CASSGLARQYF
d_call: TRBD2; v_call: TRBV11-2; j_call: TRBJ2-1; clone_size: NA; cdr3_nt: TGTGCCAGCAGCTTCCTAGCGGGAGGTGGCTACAATGAGCAGTTCTTC; cdr3_aa: CASSFLAGGGYNEQFF
d_call: TRBD1; v_call: TRBV3-1/TRBV3-2; j_call: TRBJ2-5; clone_size: NA; cdr3_nt: TGTGCCAGCAGCCAAGGTTCCGGGACAGGGGGCGGTGAGACCCAGTACTTC; cdr3_aa: CASSQGSGTGGGETQYF
d_call: NA; v_call: TRBV6-5; j_call: TRBJ1-1; clone_size: once; cdr3_nt: TGTGCCAGCAGGATCAAAACCCTAGGCACTGAAGCTTTCTTT; cdr3_aa: CASRIKTLGTEAFF
d_call: TRBD2; v_call: TRBV5-1; j_call: TRBJ2-7; clone_size: NA; cdr3_nt: TGCGCCAGCAGCTTCCTTAGCGGGAGTAACGAGCAGTACTTC; cdr3_aa: CASSFLSGSNEQYF
d_call: NA; v_call: TRBV19; j_call: TRBJ2-7; clone_size: NA; cdr3_nt: TGTGCCAGTGGCCCGGGACTCCGCTACGAGCAGTACTTC; cdr3_aa: CASGPGLRYEQYF
d_call: TRBD1; v_call: TRBV4-1; j_call: TRBJ1-3; clone_size: few; cdr3_nt: TGCGCCAGCAGCCCCCGGGACAGGGCGTCTGGAAACACCATATATTTT; cdr3_aa: CASSPRDRASGNTIYF
d_call: NA; v_call: TRBV5-5; j_call: TRBJ1-5; clone_size: NA; cdr3_nt: TGTGCCAGCAGCTTGGAGTGGTGGAGCAGCCCCCAGCATTTT; cdr3_aa: CASSLEWWSSPQHF
d_call: NA; v_call: TRBV19; j_call: TRBJ2-7; clone_size: NA; cdr3_nt: TGTGCCAGTAGTACTAGTTTCGGTTACGAGCAGTACTTC; cdr3_aa: CASSTSFGYEQYF
d_call: TRBD1; v_call: TRBV7-9; j_call: TRBJ2-5; clone_size: NA; cdr3_nt: TGTGCCAGCAGCTTAGTCGGAGACAGGGGAGAGACCCAGTACTTC; cdr3_aa: CASSLVGDRGETQYF
d_call: NA; v_call: TRBV10-2; j_call: TRBJ1-4; clone_size: NA; cdr3_nt: TGCGCCAGCAGTGAGTCGATCTACGCTGCCCGCAATGAAAAACTGTTTTTT; cdr3_aa: CASSESIYAARNEKLFF
d_call: TRBD1; v_call: TRBV30; j_call: TRBJ1-5; clone_size: NA; cdr3_nt: TGTGCCTGGAGTGTAGGGACAGGGGGCGGGTCCAATCAGCCCCAGCATTTT; cdr3_aa: CAWSVGTGGGSNQPQHF
d_call: NA; v_call: TRBV5-1; j_call: TRBJ1-3; clone_size: NA; cdr3_nt: TGCGCCAGCAGATCCGGGACTGCAGGAAACACCATATATTTT; cdr3_aa: CASRSGTAGNTIYF
d_call: TRBD2; v_call: TRBV27; j_call: TRBJ2-7; clone_size: NA; cdr3_nt: TGTGCCAGCAGTTCTCTCGGACTAGCGGAAAACGAGCAGTACTTC; cdr3_aa: CASSSLGLAENEQYF
d_call: NA; v_call: TRBV29-1; j_call: TRBJ2-3; clone_size: NA; cdr3_nt: TGCAGCGTTGGACAGACGACTAGCACAGATACGCAGTATTTT; cdr3_aa: CSVGQTTSTDTQYF